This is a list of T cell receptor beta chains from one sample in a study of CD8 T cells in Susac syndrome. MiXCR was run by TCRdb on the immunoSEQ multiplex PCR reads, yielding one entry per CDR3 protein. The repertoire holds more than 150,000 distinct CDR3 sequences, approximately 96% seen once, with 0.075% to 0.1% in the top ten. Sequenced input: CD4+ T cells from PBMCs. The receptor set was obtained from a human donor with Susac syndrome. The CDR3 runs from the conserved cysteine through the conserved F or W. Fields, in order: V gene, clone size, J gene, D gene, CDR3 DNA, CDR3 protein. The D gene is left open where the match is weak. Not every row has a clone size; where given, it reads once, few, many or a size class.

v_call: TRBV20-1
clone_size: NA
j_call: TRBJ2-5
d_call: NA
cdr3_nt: TGCAGTGGCAGGGCGGAAGGCGAGACCCAGTACTTC
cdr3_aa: CSGRAEGETQYF

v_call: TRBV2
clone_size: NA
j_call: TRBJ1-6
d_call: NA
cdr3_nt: TGTGCCAGCATATCGGCAGGGTCTTCACCCCTCCACTTT
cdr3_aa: CASISAGSSPLHF

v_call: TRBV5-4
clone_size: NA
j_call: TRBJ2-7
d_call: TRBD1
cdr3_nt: TGTGCCAGCAGCCCCAGGACAGGGGGCCAAGTCTACGAGCAGTACTTC
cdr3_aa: CASSPRTGGQVYEQYF

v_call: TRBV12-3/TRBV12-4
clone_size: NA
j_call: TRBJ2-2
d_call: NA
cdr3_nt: TGTGCCAGCAGTCTCACAACCGGGGAGCTGTTTTTT
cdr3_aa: CASSLTTGELFF

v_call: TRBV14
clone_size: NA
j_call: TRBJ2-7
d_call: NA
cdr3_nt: TGTGCCAGCAGCCAAGTCAGGGGATTTAACGAGCAGTACTTC
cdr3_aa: CASSQVRGFNEQYF

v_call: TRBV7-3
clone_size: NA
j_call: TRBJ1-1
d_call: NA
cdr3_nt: TGTGCCAGCCGGATAAGCAGGAACACTGAAGCTTTCTTT
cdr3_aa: CASRISRNTEAFF

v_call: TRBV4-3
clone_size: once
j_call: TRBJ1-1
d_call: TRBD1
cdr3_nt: TGCGCCAGCAGCCAAGAACAGGGGGGCTGGTCTGAAGCTTTCTTT
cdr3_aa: CASSQEQGGWSEAFF

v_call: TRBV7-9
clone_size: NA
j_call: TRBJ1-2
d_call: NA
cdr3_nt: TGTGCCAGCAGCTTTAGGCGGGACGATGGCTACACCTTC
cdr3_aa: CASSFRRDDGYTF

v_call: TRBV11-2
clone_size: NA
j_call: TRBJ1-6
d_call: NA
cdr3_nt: TGTGCCAGCGGGGGGTCCTATAATTCACCCCTCCACTTT
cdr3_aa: CASGGSYNSPLHF

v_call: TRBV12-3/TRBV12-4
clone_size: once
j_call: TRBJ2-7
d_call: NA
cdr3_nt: TGTGCCAGCAGTTTTGGGGTGGCGCAGTACTTC
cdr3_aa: CASSFGVAQYF

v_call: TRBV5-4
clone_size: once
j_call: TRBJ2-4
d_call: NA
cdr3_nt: TGTGCCAGCAGCTTGGGATCCGGCATTCAGTACTTC
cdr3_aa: CASSLGSGIQYF

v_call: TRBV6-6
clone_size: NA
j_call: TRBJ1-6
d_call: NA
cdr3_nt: TGTGCCAGCAGTTACGAGAGGGGGGGTAATTCACCCCTCCACTTT
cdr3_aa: CASSYERGGNSPLHF

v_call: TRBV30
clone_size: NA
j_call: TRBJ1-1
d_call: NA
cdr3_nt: TGTGCCTGGTCAATCGCTCTTGCTGGAGCTTTCTTT
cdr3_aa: CAWSIALAGAFF

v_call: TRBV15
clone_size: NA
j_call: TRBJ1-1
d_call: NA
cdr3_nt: TGTGCCACCAGCAGCCCCGGGAGGGGGGCGGGGAACACTGAAGCTTTCTTT
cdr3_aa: CATSSPGRGAGNTEAFF

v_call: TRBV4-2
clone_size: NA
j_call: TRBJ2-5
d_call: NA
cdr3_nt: TGTGCCAGCAGCCAAGTTAGACGGGAGACCCAGTACTTC
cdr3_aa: CASSQVRRETQYF

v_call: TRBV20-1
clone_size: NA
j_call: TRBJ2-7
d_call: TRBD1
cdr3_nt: TGCAGTGCACGTGACACTGACAGGGGAATGAGCGAGCAGTACTTC
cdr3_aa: CSARDTDRGMSEQYF

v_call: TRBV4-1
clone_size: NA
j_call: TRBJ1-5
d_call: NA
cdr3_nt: TGCGCCAGCAGCCAAGTTCGGGGGAAAAATCAGCCCCAGCATTTT
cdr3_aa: CASSQVRGKNQPQHF

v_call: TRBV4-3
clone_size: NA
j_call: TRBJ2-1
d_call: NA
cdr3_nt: TGCGCCAGCAGCCAAGGTCATCGCGGAAATGAGCAGTTCTTC
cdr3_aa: CASSQGHRGNEQFF

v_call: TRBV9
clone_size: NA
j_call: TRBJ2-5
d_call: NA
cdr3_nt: TGTGCCAGCAGCGTAGTCGGGGGTTGGAGGGAGACCCAGTACTTC
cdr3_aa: CASSVVGGWRETQYF

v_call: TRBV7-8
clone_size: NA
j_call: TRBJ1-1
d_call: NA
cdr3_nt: TGTGCCAGCAGCTTAGCTAGGACAGTCACGCCCGGTGAAGCTTTCTTT
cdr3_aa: CASSLARTVTPGEAFF

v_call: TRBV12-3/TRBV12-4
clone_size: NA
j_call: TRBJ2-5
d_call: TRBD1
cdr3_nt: TGTGCCAGCAGTTTAGGACAGGGTCGAGGAAGGCAGACCCAGTACTTC
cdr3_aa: CASSLGQGRGRQTQYF

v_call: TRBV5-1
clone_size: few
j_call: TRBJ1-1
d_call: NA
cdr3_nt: TGTGCCAGCAGCTTTGGACAGAACACTGAAGCTTTCTTT
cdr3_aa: CASSFGQNTEAFF

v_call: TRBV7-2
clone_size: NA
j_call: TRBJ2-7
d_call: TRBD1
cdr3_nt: TGTGCCAGCAGCTTCGCGGACAGGGACCACGAGCAGTACTTC
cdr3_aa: CASSFADRDHEQYF

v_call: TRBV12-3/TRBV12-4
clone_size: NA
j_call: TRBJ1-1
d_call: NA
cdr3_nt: TGTGCCAGCAGCCGAAGGGTTGAAGCTTTCTTT
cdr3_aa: CASSRRVEAFF

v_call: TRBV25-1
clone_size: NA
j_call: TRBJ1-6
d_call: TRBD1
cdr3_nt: TGTGCCAGCAGTGATCCCCAAGGGGGCTATTCACCCCTCCACTTT
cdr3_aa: CASSDPQGGYSPLHF